The 20 T cell receptor beta chains listed next were all sequenced from one sample in a study of brain metastases from non-small cell lung cancer. The assay was immunoSEQ multiplex PCR, and TCRdb's table has in-frame clones only and misses some. The data contain about 2,700 clones, roughly 84% of them singletons. The sample consisted of primary lung tumor tissue. The receptors were gathered from a donor aged 40 or older with non-small cell lung cancer.

The V and J genes are TRBV6-5 and TRBJ1-5; D is unresolved. This CDR3 region has 14 residues. V was pared by 5 bases and J by 3 bases, with 11 bases between. Germline-derived CDR1 and CDR2 are MNHEY and SVGAGI. The CDR3 loop reads CASSKLDDNQPQHF. CDR3 bases: TGTGCCAGCAGTAAGCTGGATGACAATCAGCCCCAGCATTTT.

For this clone: Other DNA sequences of this sample code for an identical CDR3. The chain carries TRBV7-9 and TRBJ2-7; no clear D. V was pared by 3 bases and J by 4 bases, with 4 bases between. CDR3 size: 11 residues. Germline V gene data show CDR1 as SEHNR and CDR2 as FQNEAQ (reference sequence). CDR3 in DNA: TGTGCCAGCAGCTTGGAGTACGAGCAGTACTTC. It translates to CASSLEYEQYF.

The chain recombines TRBV15 with TRBJ1-5; a weak D match, TRBD1 (5 bases). V lost 6 bases and J lost 7, with 13 bases in between. CDR3 size: 13 residues. Germline V gene sequence: CDR1 LNHNV, CDR2 YYDKDF (reference sequence). The CDR3 spells CATSGQGEQPQHF. The DNA of the CDR3 is TGTGCCACCAGTGGGCAGGGAGAACAGCCCCAGCATTTT.

The chain uses TRBV5-4 and TRBJ1-2; 10 nucleotides agree with TRBD1. V gave up 4 bases and J gave up 1 base; unmatched junction bases: 4. The CDR3 contains 15 residues. Germline V gene data show CDR1 as SGHNT and CDR2 as YYREEE (reference sequence). The CDR3 DNA sequence: TGTGCCAGCAGCCCCCGGACAGGGGGTAACTATGGCTACACCTTC. Protein product: CASSPRTGGNYGYTF.

The chain links TRBV28 to TRBJ1-5; D is uncertain. Germline CDR1 and CDR2: MDHEN and SYDVKM. V gave up 2 bases and J gave up 0 bases, with 11 bases separating them. The CDR3 contains 16 residues. The chain's CDR3 is CASSLPHGSSNQPQHF. DNA of the CDR3: TGTGCCAGCAGTTTACCACACGGGTCTAGCAATCAGCCCCAGCATTTT.

A word on this clone: Other nucleotide sequences from this sample produce the same CDR3. The CDR3 here is CASSLGTGELFF. As DNA, the CDR3 is TGTGCCAGCAGTTTAGGTACCGGGGAGCTGTTTTTT. V and J are TRBV12-3 or TRBV12-4 and TRBJ2-2; D gene unclear. V shed 1 base and J shed 5 bases, with 2 bases lying between them. The CDR3 spans 12 residues.

For the CDR3, the DNA is TGTGCCACCAGTCAGACTAGCGGGAATGTCGCTGAGCAGTTCTTC. Translated: CATSQTSGNVAEQFF. The V call is TRBV15, the J call TRBJ2-1; 11 nucleotides align to TRBD2. The CDR3 spans 15 residues. The V and J ends lost 6 bases and 9 bases, in that order; junction bases with no gene match: 10. Per germline, CDR1 LNHNV and CDR2 YYDKDF (reference sequence).

As regards this clone: One junction end disagrees with the germline gene, perhaps due to a read error. Other DNA sequences within the sample encode an identical CDR3. This chain links TRBV5-6 with TRBJ2-4, with D possibly matching TRBD2 (6 bases). This CDR3 is built from 16 residues. Germline V gene data show CDR1 as SGHDT and CDR2 as YYEEEE. The CDR3 DNA follows: TGTGCCAGCAGCTTTCCTCCAAGTAACGGGAGAAACATTCAATACTTC. This encodes CASSFPPSNGRNIQYF.

V usage is TRBV15 and J usage is TRBJ2-4; perhaps TRBD2 as D (6 bases). This CDR3 contains 15 residues. The germline V and J ends were trimmed by 6 bases and 7 bases, with 19 bases remaining between them. Per the germline V gene, CDR1 is LNHNV and CDR2 is YYDKDF (reference sequence). CDR3 bases: TGTGCCACCAGGGGGTCCTGGGAGGAAGTGAACATTCAGTACTTC. Translating it yields CATRGSWEEVNIQYF.

In this sample, this clone turned up a few times. The chain combines TRBV19 with TRBJ2-1; 7 bases fit TRBD2. The CDR3 has 14 residues. The germline V gene encodes CDR1 LNHDA and CDR2 SQIVND (reference sequence). V lost 6 bases, J lost 9 bases, and 11 bases stayed unmatched. DNA of the CDR3: TGTGCCAGTAGCGTAGGGGAGGGCCAGGGTGAGCAGTTCTTC. Its translation: CASSVGEGQGEQFF. Full variable domain (missing parts from reference TRBV19 and TRBJ2-1): DGGITQSPKYLFRKEGQNVTLSCEQNLNHDAMYWYRQDPGQGLRLIYYSQIVNDFQKGDIAEGYSVSREKKESFPLTVTSAQKNPTAFYLCASSVGEGQGEQFFGPGTRLTVL.

J is TRBJ1-1 and V is TRBV12-3 or TRBV12-4; D might be TRBD1 (6 bases). The CDR3 covers 12 residues. Trimming removed 1 base from V and 8 bases from J, with 8 bases in between. The CDR3 loop reads CASSLGTGEAFF. The CDR3 coding sequence is TGTGCCAGCAGTTTAGGTACAGGGGAAGCTTTCTTT.

The chain has TRBV12-3 or TRBV12-4 and TRBJ2-2; weak D call: TRBD1 (6 bases). The CDR3 length is 13 residues. Trimming took off 2 bases at V and 6 bases at J, with 7 bases between the two ends. CDR3 nucleotide sequence: TGTGCCAGCAGTTTAAACAGGGCCGGGGAGCTGTTTTTT. Its translation: CASSLNRAGELFF.

The chain carries TRBV3-1 (or the pseudogene TRBV3-2) and TRBJ1-1, with 8 positions matching TRBD1. This CDR3 spans 12 amino acids. V lost 7 bases and J lost 3; bases outside the gene matches: 1. Germline V lookup: CDR1 LGHDT, CDR2 YNNKEL (reference sequence). The CDR3 bases are TGTGCCAGCAAACAGGGGGACACTGAAGCTTTCTTT. This sequence encodes CASKQGDTEAFF.

With regard to this clone: Sequence at one end of the junction differs from germline and may be a read error. The chain joins TRBV27 to TRBJ2-7; tentatively, D is TRBD1 (6 bases). Germline V gene lookup returns CDR1 MNHEY and CDR2 SMNVEV (reference sequence). The CDR3 spans 14 residues. CDR3 residues: CASRLFMDSQEQYF. The CDR3 DNA reads as TGTGCCAGCAGGTTATTTATGGACAGCCAAGAGCAGTACTTC.

The J gene is TRBJ1-3, the V gene TRBV7-3, with D perhaps TRBD1 (6 bases). V lost 2 bases and J lost 3, with 11 bases in between. Germline V lookup: CDR1 SGHTA, CDR2 FQGTGA. CDR3 size: 15 residues. In nucleotides, the CDR3 is TGTGCCAGCAGCTTATCAGGGGACTTTGGAAACACCATATATTTT. It yields the protein CASSLSGDFGNTIYF. The full variable domain, its missing parts supplied by reference TRBV7-3 and TRBJ1-3, is GAGVSQTPSNKVTEKGKYVELRCDPISGHTALYWYRQSLGQGPEFLIYFQGTGAADDSGLPNDRFFAVRPEGSVSTLKIQRTERGDSAVYLCASSLSGDFGNTIYFGEGSWLTVV.

This clone was picked up one time. CDR3 amino acids: CASSLAWDSDGREQYF. The CDR3 coding sequence is TGTGCCAGCAGCTTAGCGTGGGACAGCGATGGACGGGAGCAGTACTTC. The genes are TRBV7-2 and TRBJ2-7, with TRBD1 matching 7 bases. J was trimmed by 7 bases and V by 0 bases; bases with no gene match: 12. Looked up from germline, CDR1 is SGHTA and CDR2 is FQGNSA. This CDR3 has 16 residues.

The V gene is TRBV6-5, the J gene TRBJ2-1; 7 nucleotides line up with TRBD2. CDR1 MNHEY and CDR2 SVGAGI come from the germline V gene. V shed 7 bases, J shed 0 bases, and the junction held 3 bases outside the gene matches. This CDR3 has 14 residues. CDR3 loop: CASNIAGSYNEQFF. The CDR3 DNA follows: TGTGCCAGCAACATAGCGGGCTCCTACAATGAGCAGTTCTTC.

This chain uses TRBV21-1 with TRBJ1-6; TRBD1 is the table's D call, not checked against the DNA. TRBV21-1 constitutes a pseudogene. The CDR3 extends over 22 amino acids. The DNA of the CDR3 is TGTGCCAGCAGCAAGGGAAGGGACAGGGATTTTCCCCGGAGCTCCTATAATTCACCCCTCCACTTT. Its translation: CASSKGRDRDFPRSSYNSPLHF.

With respect to this clone: A much larger clone lies a single base off, so this may be a read error. The J gene is TRBJ2-1, the V gene TRBV7-9; D may match TRBD1 or TRBD2 (5 bases each). The CDR3 totals 17 residues. Germline V gene sequence: CDR1 SEHNR, CDR2 FQNEAQ (reference sequence). The CDR3 sequence is CVSSPPRGLSTYNEQFF. The CDR3 nucleotides read TGTGTCAGCAGCCCGCCCCGGGGCCTCTCGACCTACAATGAGCAGTTCTTC.

The V call is TRBV30, the J call TRBJ2-3; D gene ambiguous. The germline V gene has CDR1 GTSNPN and CDR2 SVGIG (reference sequence). The CDR3 consists of 12 residues. The germline V and J ends were trimmed by 5 bases and 0 bases, with 6 bases remaining between them. The CDR3 loop is CAWGGSTDTQYF. CDR3 bases: TGTGCCTGGGGTGGGAGCACAGATACGCAGTATTTT.